This T cell receptor beta chain is drawn from a study of T cell changes during pregnancy in multiple sclerosis. The repertoire was sequenced with immunoSEQ multiplex PCR; TCRdb's copy has only in-frame clones and lacks some. The sample holds about 35,000 clones, 90% to 95% seen once. Germline lookup yields CDR1 SGHRS and CDR2 YFSETQ. The V segment lost 4 bases and the J segment 4 bases; nucleotides outside the gene matches: 7. CDR3 length: 14 residues. This TCR was sampled from a female donor with multiple sclerosis, enrolled in a pregnancy study. Material: CD4+ T cells from peripheral blood mononuclear cells, obtained in the second trimester of pregnancy. The genes are TRBV5-1 and TRBJ1-1, with 7 bases fitting TRBD1. CDR3 loop: CASSRTGSVTEAFF. Here the CDR3 DNA reads TGCGCCAGCAGCCGGACAGGATCGGTCACTGAAGCTTTCTTT. Complete variable domain (other parts from reference TRBV5-1 and TRBJ1-1): KAGVTQTPRYLIKTRGQQVTLSCSPISGHRSVSWYQQTPGQGLQFLFEYFSETQRNKGNFPGRFSGRQFSNSRSEMNVSTLELGDSALYLCASSRTGSVTEAFFGQGTRLTVV.